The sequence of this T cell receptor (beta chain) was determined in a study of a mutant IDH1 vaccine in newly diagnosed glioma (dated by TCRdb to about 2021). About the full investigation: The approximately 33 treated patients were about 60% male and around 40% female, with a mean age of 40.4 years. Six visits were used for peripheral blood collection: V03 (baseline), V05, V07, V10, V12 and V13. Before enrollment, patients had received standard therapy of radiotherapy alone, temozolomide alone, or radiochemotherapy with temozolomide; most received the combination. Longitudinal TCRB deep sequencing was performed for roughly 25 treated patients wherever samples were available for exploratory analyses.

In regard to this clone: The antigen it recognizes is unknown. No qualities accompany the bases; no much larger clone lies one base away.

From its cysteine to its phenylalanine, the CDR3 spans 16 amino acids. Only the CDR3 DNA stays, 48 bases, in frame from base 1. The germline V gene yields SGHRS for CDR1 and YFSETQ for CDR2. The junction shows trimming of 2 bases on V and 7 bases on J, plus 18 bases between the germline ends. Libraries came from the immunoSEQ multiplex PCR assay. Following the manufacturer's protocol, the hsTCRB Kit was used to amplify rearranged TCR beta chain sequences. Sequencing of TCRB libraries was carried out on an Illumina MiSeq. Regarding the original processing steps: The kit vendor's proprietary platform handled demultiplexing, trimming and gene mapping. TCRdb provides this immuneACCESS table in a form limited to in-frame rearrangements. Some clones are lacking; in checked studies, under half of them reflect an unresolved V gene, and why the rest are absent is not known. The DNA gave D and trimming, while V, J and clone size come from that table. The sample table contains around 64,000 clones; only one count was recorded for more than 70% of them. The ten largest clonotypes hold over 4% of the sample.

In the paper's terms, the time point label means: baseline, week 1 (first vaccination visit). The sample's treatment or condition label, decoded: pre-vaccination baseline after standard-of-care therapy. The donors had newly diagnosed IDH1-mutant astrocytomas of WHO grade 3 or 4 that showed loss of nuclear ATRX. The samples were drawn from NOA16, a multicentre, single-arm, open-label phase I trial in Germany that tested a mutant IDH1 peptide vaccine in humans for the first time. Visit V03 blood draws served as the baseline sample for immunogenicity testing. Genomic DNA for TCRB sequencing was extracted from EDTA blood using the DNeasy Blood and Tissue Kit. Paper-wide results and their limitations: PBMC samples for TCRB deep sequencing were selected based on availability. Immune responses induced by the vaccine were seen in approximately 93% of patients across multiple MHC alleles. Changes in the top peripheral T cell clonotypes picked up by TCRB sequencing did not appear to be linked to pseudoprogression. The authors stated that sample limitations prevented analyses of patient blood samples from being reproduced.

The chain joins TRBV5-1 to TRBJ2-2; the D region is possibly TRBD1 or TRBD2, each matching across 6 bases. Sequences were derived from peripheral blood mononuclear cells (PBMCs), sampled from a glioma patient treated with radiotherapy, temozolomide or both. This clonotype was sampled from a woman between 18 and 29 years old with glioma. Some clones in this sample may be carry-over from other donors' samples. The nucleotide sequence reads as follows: TGCGCCAGCAGCTTACCCCGAGGGGGGTCAAGCGGGGAGCTGTTTTTT. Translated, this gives CASSLPRGGSSGELFF. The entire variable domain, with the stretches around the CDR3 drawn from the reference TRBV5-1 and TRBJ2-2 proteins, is KAGVTQTPRYLIKTRGQQVTLSCSPISGHRSVSWYQQTPGQGLQFLFEYFSETQRNKGNFPGRFSGRQFSNSRSEMNVSTLELGDSALYLCASSLPRGGSSGELFFGEGSRLTVL.